This T cell receptor (beta chain) was identified in a study of T cell repertoires in cytomegalovirus infection (dated by TCRdb to the late 2010s). Context from the whole study: Because public TCR beta signatures pointed to carriage of CMV infection together with the matching HLA type, the HLA type of each donor mattered for the analysis. Results the study describes overall, beyond this receptor: In both this cohort and an independent roughly 330-donor cohort, the cumulative frequency of public TCR beta family members distinguished carriers of CMV infection plus the relevant HLA type. The ex vivo response was dominated by HLA-C-restricted CMV-specific TCR beta clonotypes, which also provided the single most frequent clonotype in two of eight donors.

Including cysteine and phenylalanine, the CDR3 has 12 amino acids. CDR3 DNA is the only sequence kept; it has 36 bases, read in frame from the first base. CDR1 and CDR2 are drawn from the germline V gene: SQVTM, ANQGSEA. V gives up 0 bases and J gives up 7 bases, and the segment between their germline ends measures 9 bases. This clonotype was detected only a few times. This clone's antigen is unknown. Per-base quality was not reported, and no clone a single base away is much larger than it. TCRdb names Illumina HiSeq 1500 as the instrument used. TCRdb cleaned the public reads at Q25 with fastp, built clones with MiXCR and kept in-frame beta chains. Rows merge per CDR3 protein into single entries with the most common DNA and genes. The sample includes 250,000 to 350,000 distinct CDR3 sequences, with about a quarter observed a single time. The ten largest account for around 13% of the sample.

This clonotype originated in a human donor in good health (CMV status not recorded). Some clones in this sample may be carry-over from other donors' samples. Sequencing was performed on PBMCs. The chain was built from TRBV29-1 and TRBJ1-2; the D gene identity is not certain. The CDR3 in this case is CSVEEIRPGYTF. DNA sequence: TGCAGCGTTGAAGAGATCAGGCCTGGCTACACCTTC.